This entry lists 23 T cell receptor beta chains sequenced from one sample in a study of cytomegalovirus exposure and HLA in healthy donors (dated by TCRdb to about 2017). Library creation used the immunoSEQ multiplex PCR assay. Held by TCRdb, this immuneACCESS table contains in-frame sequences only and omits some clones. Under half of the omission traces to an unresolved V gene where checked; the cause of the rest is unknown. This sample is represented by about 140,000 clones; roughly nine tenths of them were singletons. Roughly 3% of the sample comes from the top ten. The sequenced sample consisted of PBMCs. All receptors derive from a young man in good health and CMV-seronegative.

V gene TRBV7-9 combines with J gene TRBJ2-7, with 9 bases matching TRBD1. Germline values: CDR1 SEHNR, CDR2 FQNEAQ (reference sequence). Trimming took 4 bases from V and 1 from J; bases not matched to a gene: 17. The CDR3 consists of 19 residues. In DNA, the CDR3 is TGTGCCAGCAGCTCCTCCGACCCGCCCCCGGGACAGGGTTCCTACGAGCAGTACTTC. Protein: CASSSSDPPPGQGSYEQYF. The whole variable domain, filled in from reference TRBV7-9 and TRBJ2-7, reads DTGVSQNPRHKITKRGQNVTFRCDPISEHNRLYWYRQTLGQGPEFLTYFQNEAQLEKSRLLSDRFSAERPKGSFSTLEIQRTEQGDSAMYLCASSSSDPPPGQGSYEQYFGPGTRLTVT.

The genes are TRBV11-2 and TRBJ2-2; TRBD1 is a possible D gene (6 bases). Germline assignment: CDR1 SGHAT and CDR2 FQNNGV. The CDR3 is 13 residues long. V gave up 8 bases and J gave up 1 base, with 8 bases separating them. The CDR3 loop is CASGRGNTGELFF. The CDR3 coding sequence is TGTGCCAGCGGCAGGGGGAACACCGGGGAGCTGTTTTTT. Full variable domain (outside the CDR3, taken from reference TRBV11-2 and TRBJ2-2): EAGVAQSPRYKIIEKRQSVAFWCNPISGHATLYWYQQILGQGPKLLIQFQNNGVVDDSQLPKDRFSAERLKGVDSTLKIQPAKLEDSAVYLCASGRGNTGELFFGEGSRLTVL.

CDR3: CASSLGQGGGNEQFF. In DNA form, the CDR3 reads TGTGCCAGCAGTTTGGGACAGGGGGGCGGAAATGAGCAGTTCTTC. The J gene is TRBJ2-1, the V gene TRBV27; 11 bases align to TRBD1. Trimming cost V 3 bases and J 7 bases; bases outside gene matches: 5. The germline V gene encodes CDR1 MNHEY and CDR2 SMNVEV (reference sequence). The CDR3 sequence is 15 residues long.

CDR3 amino acids: CASSPGTGRTEAFF. The CDR3 DNA reads TGTGCCAGCAGCCCCGGGACAGGGCGCACTGAAGCTTTCTTT. The genes are TRBV11-2 and TRBJ1-1; 9 positions agree with TRBD1. Per germline, CDR1 SGHAT and CDR2 FQNNGV. The V and J ends lost 5 bases and 4 bases, in that order; junction bases with no gene match: 5. The CDR3 covers 14 residues. Looking up the rest from reference TRBV11-2 and TRBJ1-1 gives the full variable domain: EAGVAQSPRYKIIEKRQSVAFWCNPISGHATLYWYQQILGQGPKLLIQFQNNGVVDDSQLPKDRFSAERLKGVDSTLKIQPAKLEDSAVYLCASSPGTGRTEAFFGQGTRLTVV.

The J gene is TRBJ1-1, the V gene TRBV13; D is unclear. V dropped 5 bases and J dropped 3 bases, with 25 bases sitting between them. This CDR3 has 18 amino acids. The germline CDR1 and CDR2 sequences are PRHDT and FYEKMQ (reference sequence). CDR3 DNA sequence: TGTGCCAGCAGCCCCTCCCCGACCGAGCTAATCGGGGACACTGAAGCTTTCTTT. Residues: CASSPSPTELIGDTEAFF.

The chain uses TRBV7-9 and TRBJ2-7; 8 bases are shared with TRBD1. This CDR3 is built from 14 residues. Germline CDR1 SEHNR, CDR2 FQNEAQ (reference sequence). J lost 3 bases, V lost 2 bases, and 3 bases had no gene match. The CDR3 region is CASSLTGGIYEQYF. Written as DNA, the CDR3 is TGTGCCAGCAGCTTAACAGGGGGAATCTACGAGCAGTACTTC. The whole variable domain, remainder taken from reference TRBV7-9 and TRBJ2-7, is DTGVSQNPRHKITKRGQNVTFRCDPISEHNRLYWYRQTLGQGPEFLTYFQNEAQLEKSRLLSDRFSAERPKGSFSTLEIQRTEQGDSAMYLCASSLTGGIYEQYFGPGTRLTVT.

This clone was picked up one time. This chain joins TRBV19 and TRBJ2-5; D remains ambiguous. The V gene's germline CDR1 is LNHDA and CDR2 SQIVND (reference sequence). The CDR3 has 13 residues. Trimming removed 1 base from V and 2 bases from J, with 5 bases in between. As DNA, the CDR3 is TGTGCCAGTAGTATAGTTCGGCAAGAGACCCAGTACTTC. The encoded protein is CASSIVRQETQYF.

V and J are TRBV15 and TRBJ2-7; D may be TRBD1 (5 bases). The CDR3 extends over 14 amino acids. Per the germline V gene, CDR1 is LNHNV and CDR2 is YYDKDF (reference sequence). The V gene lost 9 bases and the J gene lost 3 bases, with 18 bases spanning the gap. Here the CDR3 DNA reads TGTGCCACTCGGTCGGATTGGGGCGACTACGAGCAGTACTTC. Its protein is CATRSDWGDYEQYF.

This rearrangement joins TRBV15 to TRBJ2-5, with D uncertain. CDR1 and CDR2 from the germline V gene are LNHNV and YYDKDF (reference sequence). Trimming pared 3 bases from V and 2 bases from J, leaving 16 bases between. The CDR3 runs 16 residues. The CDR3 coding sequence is TGTGCCACCAGCAGGCTGGAGTATGAAGCGCAAGAGACCCAGTACTTC. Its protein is CATSRLEYEAQETQYF.

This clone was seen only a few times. The CDR3 DNA reads as TGCGCCAGCCGGAATCCCAGCGTATCACTCTACGAGCAGTACTTC. This sequence encodes CASRNPSVSLYEQYF. This chain joins TRBV5-1 and TRBJ2-7; D call uncertain. V dropped 7 bases and J dropped 3 bases, with 20 bases sitting between them. This CDR3 has 15 residues. Looked up from germline, CDR1 is SGHRS and CDR2 is YFSETQ.

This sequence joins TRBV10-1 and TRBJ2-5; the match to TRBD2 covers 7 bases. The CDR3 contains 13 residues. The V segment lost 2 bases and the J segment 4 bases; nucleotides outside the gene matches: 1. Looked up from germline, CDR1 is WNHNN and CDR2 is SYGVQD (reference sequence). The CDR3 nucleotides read TGCGCCAGCAGTGAGGCGGGAGCAGAGACCCAGTACTTC. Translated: CASSEAGAETQYF.

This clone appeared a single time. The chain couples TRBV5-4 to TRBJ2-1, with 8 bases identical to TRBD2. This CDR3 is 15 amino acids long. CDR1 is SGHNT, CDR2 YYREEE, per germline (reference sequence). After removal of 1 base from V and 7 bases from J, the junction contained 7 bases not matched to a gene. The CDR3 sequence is CASSLKLAASNEQFF. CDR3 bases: TGTGCCAGCAGCTTGAAACTAGCGGCCTCTAATGAGCAGTTCTTC.

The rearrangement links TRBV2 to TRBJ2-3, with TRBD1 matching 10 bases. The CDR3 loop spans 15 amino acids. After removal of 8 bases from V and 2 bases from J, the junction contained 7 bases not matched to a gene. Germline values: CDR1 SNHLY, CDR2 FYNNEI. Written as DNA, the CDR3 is TGTGCCAGCGTTACTGACAGGGGGCACACAGATACGCAGTATTTT. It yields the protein CASVTDRGHTDTQYF.

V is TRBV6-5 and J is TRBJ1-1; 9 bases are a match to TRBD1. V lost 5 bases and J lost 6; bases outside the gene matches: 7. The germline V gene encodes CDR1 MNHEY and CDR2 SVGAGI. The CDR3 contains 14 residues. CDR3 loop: CASSRPGQGSEAFF. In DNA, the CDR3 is TGTGCCAGCAGTAGACCGGGACAGGGCTCTGAAGCTTTCTTT.

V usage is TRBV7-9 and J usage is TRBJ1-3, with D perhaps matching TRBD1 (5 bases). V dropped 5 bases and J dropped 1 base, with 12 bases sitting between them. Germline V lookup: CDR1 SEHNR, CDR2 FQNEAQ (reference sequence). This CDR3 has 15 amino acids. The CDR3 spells CASSPRRGSGNTIYF. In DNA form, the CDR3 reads TGTGCCAGCAGCCCGCGCCGGGGGTCTGGAAACACCATATATTTT.

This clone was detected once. The CDR3 DNA reads as TGTGCTAGTGGTTTGATAGCGGGGAGCTCCTACAATGAGCAGTTCTTC. Protein: CASGLIAGSSYNEQFF. The chain couples TRBV12-5 to TRBJ2-1, with TRBD2 matching 8 bases. Trimming cost V 2 bases and J 0 bases; bases outside gene matches: 3. The CDR3 contains 16 residues. Germline V CDR1 and CDR2: LGHNT, FRNRAP.

The CDR3 bases are TGTGCCAGCAGCTCCCCCACCTTAGCGGGAGGATACGAGACCCAGTACTTC. It codes for CASSSPTLAGGYETQYF. The V gene is TRBV5-8, the J gene TRBJ2-5; 10 bases fit TRBD2. CDR3 length: 17 residues. Germline assignment: CDR1 SGHTS and CDR2 YDEGEE. The V and J ends lost 3 bases and 5 bases, in that order; junction bases with no gene match: 13.

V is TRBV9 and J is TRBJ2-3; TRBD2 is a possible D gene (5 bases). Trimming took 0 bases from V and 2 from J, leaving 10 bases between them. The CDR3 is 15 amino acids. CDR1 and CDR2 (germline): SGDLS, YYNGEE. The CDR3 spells CASSVVAGSTDTQYF. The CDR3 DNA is TGTGCCAGCAGCGTAGTGGCGGGTTCCACAGATACGCAGTATTTT.

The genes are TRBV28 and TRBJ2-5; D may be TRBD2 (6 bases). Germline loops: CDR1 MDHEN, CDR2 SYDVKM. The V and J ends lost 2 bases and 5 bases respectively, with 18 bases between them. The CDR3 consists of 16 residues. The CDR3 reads CASSLKLDGRRETQYF. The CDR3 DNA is TGTGCCAGCAGTTTAAAATTGGACGGGAGACGCGAGACCCAGTACTTC.

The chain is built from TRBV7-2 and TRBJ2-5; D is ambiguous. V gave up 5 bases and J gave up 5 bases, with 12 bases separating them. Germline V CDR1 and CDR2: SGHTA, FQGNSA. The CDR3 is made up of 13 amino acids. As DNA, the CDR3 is TGTGCCAGCAGCCGAACTCTAGGCGAGACCCAGTACTTC. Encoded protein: CASSRTLGETQYF.

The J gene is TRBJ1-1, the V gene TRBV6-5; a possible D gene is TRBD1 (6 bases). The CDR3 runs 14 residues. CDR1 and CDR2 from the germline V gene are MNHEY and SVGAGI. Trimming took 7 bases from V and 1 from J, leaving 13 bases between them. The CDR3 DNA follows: TGTGCCAGCAAATCCAACAGGGCGAACACTGAAGCTTTCTTT. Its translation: CASKSNRANTEAFF.

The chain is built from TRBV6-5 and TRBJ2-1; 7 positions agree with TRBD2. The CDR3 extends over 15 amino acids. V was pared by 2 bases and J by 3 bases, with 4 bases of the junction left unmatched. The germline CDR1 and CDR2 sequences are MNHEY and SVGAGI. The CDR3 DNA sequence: TGTGCCAGCAGTTACCGGGCTAGCGGCTACAATGAGCAGTTCTTC. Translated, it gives CASSYRASGYNEQFF.

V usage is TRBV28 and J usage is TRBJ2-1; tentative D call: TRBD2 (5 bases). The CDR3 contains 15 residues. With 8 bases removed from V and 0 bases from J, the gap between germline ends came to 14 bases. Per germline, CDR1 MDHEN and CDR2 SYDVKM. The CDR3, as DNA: TGTGCCAGCCACAAGAGAGGGAGCTCCTACAATGAGCAGTTCTTC. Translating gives CASHKRGSSYNEQFF.